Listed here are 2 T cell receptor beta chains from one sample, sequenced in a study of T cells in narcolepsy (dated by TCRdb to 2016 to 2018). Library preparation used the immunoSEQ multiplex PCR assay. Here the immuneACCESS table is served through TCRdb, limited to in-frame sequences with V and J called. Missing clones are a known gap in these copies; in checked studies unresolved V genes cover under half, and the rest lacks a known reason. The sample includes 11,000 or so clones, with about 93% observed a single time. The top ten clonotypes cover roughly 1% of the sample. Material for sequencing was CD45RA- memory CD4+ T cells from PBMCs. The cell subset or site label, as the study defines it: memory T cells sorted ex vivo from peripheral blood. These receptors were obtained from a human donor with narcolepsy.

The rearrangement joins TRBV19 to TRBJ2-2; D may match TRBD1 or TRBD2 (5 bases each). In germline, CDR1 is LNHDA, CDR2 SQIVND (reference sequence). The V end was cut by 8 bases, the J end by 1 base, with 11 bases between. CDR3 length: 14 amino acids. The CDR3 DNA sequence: TGTGCCAGTTCCGGGACGGGGAACACCGGGGAGCTGTTTTTT. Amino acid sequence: CASSGTGNTGELFF.

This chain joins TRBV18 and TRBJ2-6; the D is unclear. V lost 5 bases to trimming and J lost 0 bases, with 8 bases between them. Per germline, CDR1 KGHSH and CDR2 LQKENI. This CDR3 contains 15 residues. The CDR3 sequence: CASSVGSSGANVLTF. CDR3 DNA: TGTGCCAGCTCAGTCGGTTCCTCTGGGGCCAACGTCCTGACTTTC.